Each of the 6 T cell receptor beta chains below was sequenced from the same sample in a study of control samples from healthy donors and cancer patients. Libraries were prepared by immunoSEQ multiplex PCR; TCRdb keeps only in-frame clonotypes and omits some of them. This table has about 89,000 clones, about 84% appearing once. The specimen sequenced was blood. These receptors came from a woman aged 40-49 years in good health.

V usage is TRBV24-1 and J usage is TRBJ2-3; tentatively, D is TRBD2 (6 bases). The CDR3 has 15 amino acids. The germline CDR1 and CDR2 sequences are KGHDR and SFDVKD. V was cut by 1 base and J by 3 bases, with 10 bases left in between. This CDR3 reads CATSDLEGRTDTQYF. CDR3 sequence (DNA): TGTGCCACCAGTGATTTAGAGGGGAGGACAGATACGCAGTATTTT.

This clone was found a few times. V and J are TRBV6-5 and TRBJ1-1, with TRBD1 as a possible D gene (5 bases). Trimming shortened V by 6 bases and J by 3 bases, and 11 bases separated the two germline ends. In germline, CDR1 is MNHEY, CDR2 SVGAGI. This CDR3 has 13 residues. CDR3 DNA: TGTGCCAGCAGGGAGGGGATGGACACTGAAGCTTTCTTT. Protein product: CASREGMDTEAFF.

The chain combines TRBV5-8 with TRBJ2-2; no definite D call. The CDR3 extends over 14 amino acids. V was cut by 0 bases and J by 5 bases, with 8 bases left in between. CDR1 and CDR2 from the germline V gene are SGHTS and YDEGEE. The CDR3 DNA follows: TGTGCCAGCAGCTTGGGTGTTAATACCGGGGAGCTGTTTTTT. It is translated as CASSLGVNTGELFF.

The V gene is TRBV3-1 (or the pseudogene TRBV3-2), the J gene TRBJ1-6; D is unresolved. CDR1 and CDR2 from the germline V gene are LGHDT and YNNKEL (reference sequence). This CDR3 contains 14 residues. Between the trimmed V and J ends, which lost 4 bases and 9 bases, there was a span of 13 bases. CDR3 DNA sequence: TGTGCCAGCAGCCTCCCCGGACGAGCTTCACCCCTCCACTTT. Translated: CASSLPGRASPLHF.

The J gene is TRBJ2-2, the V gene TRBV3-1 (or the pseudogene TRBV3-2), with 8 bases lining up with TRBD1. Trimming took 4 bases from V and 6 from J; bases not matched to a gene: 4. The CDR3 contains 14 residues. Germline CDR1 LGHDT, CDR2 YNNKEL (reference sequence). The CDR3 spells CASSPTGDAGELFF. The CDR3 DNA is TGTGCCAGCAGCCCGACAGGGGACGCCGGGGAGCTGTTTTTT.

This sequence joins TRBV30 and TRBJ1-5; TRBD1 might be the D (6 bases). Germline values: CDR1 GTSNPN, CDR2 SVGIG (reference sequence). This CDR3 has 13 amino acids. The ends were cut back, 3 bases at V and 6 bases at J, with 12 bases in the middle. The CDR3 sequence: CAWRGGGRQPQHF. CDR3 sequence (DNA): TGTGCCTGGAGAGGGGGGGGGCGTCAGCCCCAGCATTTT.